Sequencing of this T cell receptor (beta chain) was carried out in a study of blood T cells in healthy people across ages. The CDR3 consists of 16 residues. Germline V gene sequence: CDR1 MGHDK, CDR2 SYGVNS. This clonotype showed up just a few times. Isolation of PBMCs gave at least 6.5 million cells per sample. With a J-beta primer mix and a sample-barcoded 5' primer, a second PCR ran roughly 7 to 11 cycles. The study obtained at least 3 million CDR3-containing paired-end reads from every sample. One entry per CDR3 protein results from TCRdb running MiXCR on the 5' RACE reads. The table shows more than 700,000 distinct CDR3 sequences, with about 47% occurring only once.

Sequencing was performed on blood. This clonotype was sampled from a man older than 75 in good health. The chain has TRBV25-1 and TRBJ2-1, with D unresolved. The assigned J gene may be wrong: the sequence end matches TRBJ2-7 better. The CDR3 loop is CASSALRTRIYNEQYF. Here the CDR3 DNA reads TGTGCCAGCAGTGCGCTCCGGACGAGAATCTACAATGAGCAGTACTTC.